Below, one TCR beta chain is given with its context. Germline V gives CDR1 SQVTM, CDR2 ANQGSEA. V was cut by 7 bases and J by 4 bases, with 11 bases left in between. This CDR3 spans 12 amino acids. The data were taken from a study of PD-L1 blockade in urothelial cancer. Whole-study context: Previous chemotherapy exposure amounted to 0 to 3 regimens for patients. Blood analysis took place 3 weeks (second dose) and 6 weeks after treatment start. Blood gave a median approximately 150,000 T cells.

Time point of the sample: pretreatment peripheral blood. Synthetic templates analogous to TCR were spiked into all PCRs individually. Using immunoSEQ multiplex PCR, the repertoire was profiled, and TCRdb retains in-frame clones only, with some absent. The sample records under 70,000 clones, around 86% being singletons. The rearrangement uses TRBV29-1 and TRBJ2-1; D is perhaps TRBD2 (6 bases). The sequence derives from a man aged 70-80 years with urothelial cancer. The source was PBMCs, collected around atezolizumab (anti-PD-L1) treatment. The CDR3 sequence: CSGGGRYNEQFF. In DNA, the CDR3 is TGCAGCGGGGGAGGCCGTTACAATGAGCAGTTCTTC.